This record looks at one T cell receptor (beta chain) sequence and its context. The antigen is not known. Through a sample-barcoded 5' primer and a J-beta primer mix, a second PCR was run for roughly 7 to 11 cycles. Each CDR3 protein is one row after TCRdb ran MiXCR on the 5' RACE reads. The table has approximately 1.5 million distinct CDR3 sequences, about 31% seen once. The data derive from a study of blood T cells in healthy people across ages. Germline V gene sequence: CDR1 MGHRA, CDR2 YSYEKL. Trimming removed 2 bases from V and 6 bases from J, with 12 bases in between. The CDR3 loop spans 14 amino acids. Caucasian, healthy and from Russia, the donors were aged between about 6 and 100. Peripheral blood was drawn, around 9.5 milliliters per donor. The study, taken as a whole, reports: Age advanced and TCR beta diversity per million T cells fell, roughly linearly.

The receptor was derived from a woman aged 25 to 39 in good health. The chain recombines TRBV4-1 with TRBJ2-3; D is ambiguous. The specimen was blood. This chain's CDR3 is CASSQWPSQDTQYF. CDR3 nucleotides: TGCGCCAGCAGCCAATGGCCTTCCCAGGATACGCAGTATTTT.